This is a list of T cell receptor beta chains from one sample in a study of vaccination and CD4 T cells after COVID-19. The antigens of these receptors remain unknown. TCRdb re-analysed the PCR reads in MiXCR, keeping a single row per CDR3 protein. This sample yields 4,000 to 4,500 distinct CDR3 sequences, of which roughly two fifths are seen a single time; roughly 24% belongs to the top ten. Sequenced material: CD4+ T cells from blood, cultured in vitro. The receptor source for this set is a human donor who had recovered from COVID-19. The CDR3 runs from the conserved cysteine through the conserved F or W. A D gene is named only where the DNA matches it firmly. Not all rows give a size; the values are once, few, many and, for expanded clones, a class.

NA,TRBV20-1,TRBJ1-2,TRBD1,TGCAGCCTAGGGGGCGAATATAACTATGGCTACACCTTC,CSLGGEYNYGYTF
once,TRBV5-1,TRBJ2-1,TRBD2,TGCGCCAGCAGCTGGGCTAGCGGGTGGAATGAGCAGTTCTTC,CASSWASGWNEQFF
NA,TRBV27,TRBJ1-2,TRBD1,TGTGCCAGCAGTCTACAGGGGTCTGGCTACACCTTC,CASSLQGSGYTF
NA,TRBV2,TRBJ1-6,NA,TGTGCCAGCAGTGTTTCCAGGAGCTCCTATAATTCACCCCTCCACTTT,CASSVSRSSYNSPLHF
NA,TRBV24-1,TRBJ2-5,TRBD2,TGTGCCACCAGTAAAGCGGGAACAGAGACCCAGTACTTC,CATSKAGTETQYF
few,TRBV7-6,TRBJ2-2,NA,TGTGCCAGCAGCCGACCCGGCGGTACCGGGGAGCTGTTTTTT,CASSRPGGTGELFF
few,TRBV20-1,TRBJ2-5,NA,TGCAGTGCAGGGGGGGGGAGCCCAACTGTACCAGAGACCCAGTACTTC,CSAGGGSPTVPETQYF
few,TRBV12-3/TRBV12-4,TRBJ1-2,TRBD1,TGTGCCAGCAGTACTACAGGGGATTACTATGGCTACACCTTC,CASSTTGDYYGYTF
NA,TRBV7-8,TRBJ1-5,NA,TGTGCCAGCAGCTCGACGGACCAGCCCCAGCATTTT,CASSSTDQPQHF
NA,TRBV24-1,TRBJ2-3,TRBD1,TGTGCCACCAGTGACCAGACAGGGGCCCTTCTTAATACGCAGTATTTT,CATSDQTGALLNTQYF
NA,TRBV20-1,TRBJ1-5,TRBD1,TGCAGTGCTGGGGACAGGGGGCAGAATCAGCCCCAGCATTTT,CSAGDRGQNQPQHF
few,TRBV20-1,TRBJ2-5,NA,TGCAGTGCTGATACCCTGGCAGGGTTAGTCCAAGAGACCCAGTACTTC,CSADTLAGLVQETQYF
few,TRBV7-2,TRBJ2-3,NA,TGTGCCAGCAGCTTAATTCGAGGAGGGGATACGCAGTATTTT,CASSLIRGGDTQYF
NA,TRBV7-2,TRBJ2-3,NA,TGTGCCAGCAGCCACCGGGACCGGAGCACAGATACGCAGTATTTT,CASSHRDRSTDTQYF
NA,TRBV7-2,TRBJ1-1,NA,TGTGCCAGCAGCTTAGTGGGTCAAGTCACTGAAGCTTTCTTT,CASSLVGQVTEAFF
NA,TRBV9,TRBJ2-2,TRBD2,TGTGCCAGCAGCATTAGCGGGAGGAACACCGGGGAGCTGTTTTTT,CASSISGRNTGELFF
NA,TRBV11-1,TRBJ2-3,NA,TGTGCCAGCAGCGGGATGAACAGAGATACGCAGTATTTT,CASSGMNRDTQYF
NA,TRBV12-3/TRBV12-4,TRBJ2-5,TRBD2,TGTGCCAGCAGTTTACGGGGGGTTGGGACCCAGTACTTC,CASSLRGVGTQYF
NA,TRBV6-2/TRBV6-3,TRBJ1-2,NA,TGTGCCAGCAGTTACTCGAACGGGGGCGGCTATGGCTACACCTTC,CASSYSNGGGYGYTF
few,TRBV7-9,TRBJ1-6,NA,TGTGCCAGCAGCTCGTGGGACACCAATAATTCACCCCTCCACTTT,CASSSWDTNNSPLHF
NA,TRBV27,TRBJ1-6,NA,TGTGCCAGCAGTCCCTTTCCCGGGACAAGGGATTCACCCCTCCACTTT,CASSPFPGTRDSPLHF
NA,TRBV28,TRBJ1-5,TRBD1,TGTGCCAGCAGTCAAACGGGACAGTATAGCAATCAGCCCCAGCATTTT,CASSQTGQYSNQPQHF
NA,TRBV7-9,TRBJ2-1,NA,TGTGCCAGCAGCTTAGTACGGTATAGTGAGCAGTTCTTC,CASSLVRYSEQFF
NA,TRBV21-1,TRBJ1-3,NA,TGTGCCAGCAGCAGCACGGGAAACACCATATATTTT,CASSSTGNTIYF
NA,TRBV7-9,TRBJ1-2,NA,TGTGCCAGCAGCTTAGCTTCCGGGTCCGGCTACACCTTC,CASSLASGSGYTF
NA,TRBV6-5,TRBJ1-5,TRBD1,TGTGCCAGCAGTTACTGGGCCGGGACAGGGGACCAGCCCCAGCATTTT,CASSYWAGTGDQPQHF
NA,TRBV7-9,TRBJ2-1,NA,TGTGCCAGCAGCCTCGACCACTACAATGAGCAGTTCTTC,CASSLDHYNEQFF
medium-sized,TRBV6-5,TRBJ2-7,TRBD1,TGTGCCAGCAGTTACTCGACAGGGGGTATCTACGAGCAGTACTTC,CASSYSTGGIYEQYF
once,TRBV10-3,TRBJ2-2,TRBD1,TGTGCCATCAGTGAGTCGACTCAGGGGGCAAACACCGGGGAGCTGTTTTTT,CAISESTQGANTGELFF
NA,TRBV6-1,TRBJ2-5,TRBD2,TGTGCCAGCATAGCGGGGTTGGGGGAGACCCAGTACTTC,CASIAGLGETQYF
NA,TRBV24-1,TRBJ2-7,TRBD1,TGTGCCACCAGTGACACCGGACAGGGGGCACGTGAGCAGTACTTC,CATSDTGQGAREQYF
few,TRBV6-1,TRBJ2-3,TRBD2,TGTGCCAGCAGTGAAGCTCCGACTAGCGGGGGGGCAGATACGCAGTATTTT,CASSEAPTSGGADTQYF
NA,TRBV27,TRBJ2-3,TRBD2,TGTGCCAGCAGTTTTAGTAGCGGGAGAGGGGCAGATACGCAGTATTTT,CASSFSSGRGADTQYF
NA,TRBV7-9,TRBJ2-7,TRBD2,TGTGCCAGCAGCCCCCGGGGGGGGGGCGGAAGGGAGCAGTACTTC,CASSPRGGGGREQYF
NA,TRBV7-2,TRBJ2-3,NA,TGTGCCAGCAGCTCCCAGAGGCGGGCAGATACGCAGTATTTT,CASSSQRRADTQYF
NA,TRBV24-1,TRBJ2-1,TRBD2,TGTGCCACCAGTGATGTTAGGACTAGCGGGAGGAGATCCTACAATGAGCAGTTCTTC,CATSDVRTSGRRSYNEQFF
few,TRBV12-3/TRBV12-4,TRBJ2-1,NA,TGTGCCAGCAGTTTATGGGAGAGCCTAGACAATGAGCAGTTCTTC,CASSLWESLDNEQFF
few,TRBV10-3,TRBJ1-2,TRBD1,TGTGCCATCAGTGAGAACCGACAGGGGGATAGGGGCTACACCTTC,CAISENRQGDRGYTF
NA,TRBV18,TRBJ2-7,TRBD2,TGTGCCAGCTCACCAGGGACTAGCGGGGGGGCCTACGAGCAGTACTTC,CASSPGTSGGAYEQYF
NA,TRBV7-9,TRBJ2-1,NA,TGTGCCAGCCATGGACGGAGTGCCCACGGCAATGAGCAGTTCTTC,CASHGRSAHGNEQFF
few,TRBV21-1,TRBJ2-5,NA,TGTGCCAGCAGACGCCTCCAAGGGGGTCGGCACCAGTACTTC,CASRRLQGGRHQYF
NA,TRBV2,TRBJ2-1,TRBD2,TGTGCCAGCGGTGAAAATAGCGGGGGGGCCAATGAGCAGTTCTTC,CASGENSGGANEQFF
NA,TRBV9,TRBJ2-3,NA,TGTGCCAGCAGCGTAGGTGAGGGGGACACGCAGTATTTT,CASSVGEGDTQYF
NA,TRBV5-4,TRBJ2-3,NA,TGTGCCAGCAGCTTGGTTTCGGGGGCTCCCTCGGATACGCAGTATTTT,CASSLVSGAPSDTQYF
few,TRBV19,TRBJ1-2,TRBD1,TGTGCCAGTAGTTTACTCGGACAGGGGGGTATCTATGGCTACACCTTC,CASSLLGQGGIYGYTF
few,TRBV7-9,TRBJ1-2,TRBD1,TGTGCCAGCAGCTCGGAGATCAGGGGGCCCTACTATGGCTACACCTTC,CASSSEIRGPYYGYTF
few,TRBV7-6,TRBJ2-3,NA,TGTGCTAGCAGCAACGGGGGCACAGATACGCAGTATTTT,CASSNGGTDTQYF
few,TRBV12-3/TRBV12-4,TRBJ2-7,TRBD1,TGTGCCAGCAGTCTGACAGGGGGCGCGTCCGAGCAGTACTTC,CASSLTGGASEQYF
NA,TRBV12-3/TRBV12-4,TRBJ1-2,NA,TGTGCCAGCAGGGCAGGTGGCTATGGCTACACCTTC,CASRAGGYGYTF
few,TRBV20-1,TRBJ1-2,TRBD1,TGCAGTGCGTGGGACAGGGAAGGCTACACCTTC,CSAWDREGYTF
large,TRBV10-2,TRBJ2-1,TRBD2,TGCGCCAGCAGGCCGAGCGGGGGGGCTGCCAATGAGCAGTTCTTC,CASRPSGGAANEQFF
NA,TRBV5-1,TRBJ1-3,NA,TGCGCCAGCAGCCGGGGAGGGACGGAGGGAAACACCATATATTTT,CASSRGGTEGNTIYF